The clone carrying this T cell receptor beta chain was detected once. The conserved closing phenylalanine or tryptophan is absent in this CDR3, likely reflecting a read error. The sample comes from a study of tumor-infiltrating lymphocytes in primary liver carcinoma. CDR3 length equals 16 residues. The germline V gene encodes CDR1 SGHRS and CDR2 YFSETQ. With a constant-region primer, TCR beta cDNA was made from roughly 500 ng of total RNA. What produced the TCR beta libraries was three nested multiplex PCR rounds using slightly modified ARM-PCR. A C-beta reverse primer and TRBV1-TRBV30 forward primers served in each of the first two PCR rounds, at 9 to 10 cycles apiece. TCRdb analysed the multiplex PCR reads with MiXCR anew, one entry per CDR3 protein. Of 40,000 to 60,000 distinct CDR3 sequences in the sample, about three quarters were seen once. Taking about 18-32 mg of unsorted bulk tissue, the authors co-extracted RNA and DNA.

Sample: liver tumor tissue from sampling region 3. This sample's subset: tumor region T3, left-lateral pole. This receptor was obtained from a man in his forties with primary liver carcinoma and hepatitis B virus infection. The chain carries TRBV5-1 and TRBJ2-1; D is possibly TRBD2 (6 bases). The CDR3 loop is CANSRDLRSSYNEQFI. DNA for the CDR3: TGCGCCAACAGCCGGGACTTGCGGTCCTCCTACAATGAGCAGTTCATC.